This T cell receptor beta chain was captured by sequencing in a study of OX40 agonist ivuxolimab in advanced cancers. CDR3 length equals 14 residues. V lost 5 bases and J lost 10, with 21 bases in between. CDR1 is MDHEN and CDR2 is SYDVKM in the germline V gene. Only in-frame clones appear in the TCRdb table, and some are missing; sequencing was by immunoSEQ multiplex PCR. The sample lists 90,000 to 100,000 clones, roughly nine tenths seen once, with 2.6% in the top ten. The sequenced sample was CD4+ or CD8+ T cells sorted from blood, obtained in a trial of the OX40 agonist ivuxolimab. The V call is TRBV28, the J call TRBJ2-7; a weak D match, TRBD2 (6 bases). The origin of this receptor is an adult with an advanced solid tumor such as melanoma, head and neck, liver or kidney cancer. The CDR3 DNA reads TGTGCCAGCAGTACCCGGGACTCCCGCTCGGGACAGTACTTC. Its translation: CASSTRDSRSGQYF.